This TCR beta chain was identified in a study of blood T cell repertoires in COVID-19. The wider study: Samples representing acute and convalescent COVID-19 were sourced from the United States, Italy and Spain.

Per the study methods: Estimation of nucleated cell counts relied on the amplification of reference gene primers. TCRdb's copy holds only in-frame clones and misses some; the assay was immunoSEQ multiplex PCR. The D gene and trimming were derived from the DNA, and the V and J assignments and clone size from that table. The data contain under 200,000 clones, 90% of them singletons. Per the germline V gene, CDR1 is MDHEN and CDR2 is SYDVKM. With 2 bases clipped from V and 4 bases from J, the junction kept 7 bases outside the gene matches. The CDR3 sequence is 15 residues long. The clonotype comes from a man aged 45 to 65 with acute or convalescent COVID-19. The specimen sequenced was peripheral blood. The chain links TRBV28 to TRBJ1-2; 7 nucleotides match TRBD1. The CDR3 sequence: CASSLIDREAYGYTF. The CDR3 nucleotides read TGTGCCAGCAGTTTAATCGACAGGGAGGCCTATGGCTACACCTTC.